This TCR beta chain is from a study of blood T cells in healthy people across ages. Study background: About one barcoded beta molecule was captured per two T cells (by template switching).

Healthy Caucasian individuals from Russia aged about 6 to 95 served as donors. Primers used in a second PCR of roughly 6 to 12 cycles were a sample-barcoded 5' primer and a J-beta primer mix. Every individual sample yielded 3 million or more paired-end reads (each containing CDR3). From the 5' RACE reads, TCRdb called clonotypes with MiXCR, one entry per CDR3 protein. The data hold about 1.6 million distinct CDR3 sequences, with 34% observed a single time. This clonotype was detected a few times. What it binds is unknown. This CDR3 has 15 residues. Germline lookup yields CDR1 SGHRS and CDR2 YFSETQ. The V gene end was trimmed by 3 bases and the J gene end by 4 bases; junction bases not matched to a gene: 5. The study, taken as a whole, reports: Donors of long life had a larger count of naive CD4+ cells and greater diversity than aged donors.

The genes are TRBV5-1 and TRBJ2-5; 11 nucleotides align to TRBD1. Sequenced sample: blood. This TCR came from a woman in her twenties or thirties in good health. DNA for the CDR3: TGCGCCAGCAGCTCCTTCGGGACAGGGGGAGAGACCCAGTACTTC. Residues: CASSSFGTGGETQYF.